Each of the 4 T cell receptor beta chains below was sequenced from the same sample in a study of cytomegalovirus exposure and HLA in healthy donors. Here immunoSEQ multiplex PCR was the method, and the copy in TCRdb shows in-frame clones only, minus some. Of about 190,000 clones detected, about 82% appear once; the ten largest clones hold about 1.6%. The material sequenced was PBMCs. Receptors were obtained from a woman aged 18-35 years in good health and CMV-seronegative.

This clone was counted ten times or more. This chain joins TRBV6-4 and TRBJ2-2; D is possibly TRBD2 (6 bases). The length of the CDR3 is 14 residues. The V end was cut by 3 bases, the J end by 3 bases, with 8 bases between. Germline CDR1 is MRHNA and CDR2 is SNTAGT. CDR3 in DNA: TGTGCCAGCAGTGAACTAGCAGACACCGGGGAGCTGTTTTTT. Protein product: CASSELADTGELFF.

Here the CDR3 reads CASSAGTAYGYTF. The CDR3 nucleotides read TGTGCCAGCAGCGCCGGGACAGCCTATGGCTACACCTTC. The V gene is TRBV5-6, the J gene TRBJ1-2; 7 bases are a match to TRBD1. The CDR3 is made up of 13 amino acids. Germline lookup yields CDR1 SGHDT and CDR2 YYEEEE. V dropped 4 bases and J dropped 4; count of bases not matched to a gene: 4.

This sequence joins TRBV18 and TRBJ1-6; the match to TRBD1 covers 7 bases. The germline V gene has CDR1 KGHSH and CDR2 LQKENI. V lost 4 bases and J lost 4; bases outside the gene matches: 4. This CDR3 contains 15 residues. CDR3 nucleotides: TGTGCCAGCTCACTACAGGGGACGTATAATTCACCCCTCCACTTT. Protein: CASSLQGTYNSPLHF.

This clone was recorded only once. V and J are TRBV5-1 and TRBJ2-4; a weak D match, TRBD1 (5 bases). CDR1 SGHRS and CDR2 YFSETQ come from the germline V gene. CDR3 length equals 15 residues. The V and J ends lost 3 bases and 1 base respectively, with 11 bases between them. CDR3 amino acids: CASSSGLFAKNIQYF. The CDR3 DNA follows: TGCGCCAGCAGCTCAGGGCTATTTGCCAAAAACATTCAGTACTTC.